This T cell receptor (beta chain) emerged from a study of OX40 agonist ivuxolimab in advanced cancers. Study-level information: Patients were infused with ivuxolimab every 2 weeks at 0.01 to 10 mg/kg. Participants, roughly 80% male, averaged around 60 years of age, ranging from about 20 to 80. Prior anti-PD-1, anti-PD-L1 or anti-CTLA-4 therapy did not bar entry, and approximately 40% had some. Study observations and caveats: Average numbers of expanded clones were greater in CD8+ T cells than in CD4+.

Comment on this clone: Its antigen is undetermined.

Some clones are missing from TCRdb's copy, which holds only in-frame ones; the method was immunoSEQ multiplex PCR. Among 70,000 to 80,000 clones listed, roughly 90% were seen once. The CDR3 is made up of 13 amino acids. Germline loops: CDR1 MNHNY, CDR2 SVGAGI (reference sequence). V shed 0 bases and J shed 7 bases, with 7 bases lying between them. This TCR came from an adult with an advanced solid tumor such as melanoma, head and neck, liver or kidney cancer. Material: CD4+ or CD8+ T cells sorted from blood, obtained in a trial of the OX40 agonist ivuxolimab. This chain connects TRBV6-6 to TRBJ2-1, with no clear D. The CDR3 sequence is CASSYSQENEQFF. The CDR3 DNA follows: TGTGCCAGCAGTTACTCGCAGGAGAATGAGCAGTTCTTC.